These 11 T cell receptor beta chains were all obtained from the same sample, sequenced in a study of T-cell reconstitution after alpha-beta-depleted transplantation in children. A library of TCRbeta sequences, prepared with unique molecular identifiers, was generated. In TCRdb, the PCR reads were re-called with MiXCR into one record per CDR3 protein. Counted here are roughly 66,000 distinct CDR3 sequences, 4.9% occurring once; the ten biggest clones make up 18%. The sample was PBMCs, mostly from graft donor cells, taken 180 days after TCRalphabeta/CD19-depleted stem cell transplant. The receptors shown here come from a boy in the first two years of life who had a stem cell transplant for acute myeloid leukemia, so the T cells may come from the graft donor.

This clonotype was detected many times. This sequence joins TRBV7-2 and TRBJ2-7; perhaps TRBD2 as D (6 bases). The CDR3 contains 15 residues. The V gene lost 3 bases and the J gene lost 0 bases, with 12 bases spanning the gap. Germline CDR1 is SGHTA and CDR2 is FQGNSA. The CDR3 here is CASSLWAGSSYEQYF. As DNA, the CDR3 is TGTGCCAGCAGCTTGTGGGCGGGGAGCTCCTACGAGCAGTACTTC.

This clonotype was counted at least ten times. V is TRBV11-3 and J is TRBJ2-1; D ambiguous. The CDR3 consists of 14 residues. Germline values: CDR1 SGHNT, CDR2 YENEEA. The V gene lost 5 bases and the J gene lost 1 base, with 9 bases spanning the gap. The CDR3: CASSIRRSYNEQFF. The CDR3, as DNA: TGTGCCAGCAGCATCCGAAGATCCTACAATGAGCAGTTCTTC.

This clonotype showed up many times. The chain combines TRBV12-3 or TRBV12-4 with TRBJ2-2; D ambiguous. This CDR3 region has 15 residues. Deletions cut 5 bases from V and 5 bases from J, with 15 bases between. CDR3 nucleotides: TGTGCCAGCAGTACCCCCCCAGTTAAAACCGGGGAGCTGTTTTTT. Residues: CASSTPPVKTGELFF.

There are many counts of this clonotype. This chain uses TRBV5-1 with TRBJ2-2; D possibly uses TRBD1 or TRBD2 (5 bases each). V was clipped by 7 bases and J by 0 bases, with 13 bases between them. The CDR3 runs to 15 residues. Germline-derived CDR1 and CDR2 are SGHRS and YFSETQ. The CDR3 bases are TGCGCCAGCGTTTGGGGACCTTCGAACACCGGGGAGCTGTTTTTT. Translation: CASVWGPSNTGELFF.

This clonotype was seen ten or more times. The gene calls are TRBV12-3 or TRBV12-4 and TRBJ1-3, with D possibly being TRBD1 (5 bases). The CDR3 spans 15 residues. Trimming removed 3 bases from V and 1 base from J, with 10 bases in between. The CDR3 protein is CASSLGLTSGNTIYF. For the CDR3, the DNA is TGTGCCAGCAGTTTGGGACTGACATCTGGAAACACCATATATTTT.

This clonotype has just a few counts. The rearrangement uses TRBV18 and TRBJ2-3; D is undetermined. Trimming pared 2 bases from V and 6 bases from J, leaving 9 bases between. Per the germline V gene, CDR1 is KGHSH and CDR2 is LQKENI. CDR3 length: 13 amino acids. The CDR3, as DNA: TGTGCCAGCTCACCATCCCCCGTGGATACGCAGTATTTT. This encodes CASSPSPVDTQYF.

Many counts were recorded for this clonotype. The chain joins TRBV12-3 or TRBV12-4 to TRBJ2-5; a weak D match, TRBD2 (5 bases). Trimming left V 2 bases short and J 5 bases short, with 12 bases between. The CDR3 runs to 14 residues. The CDR3 loop is CASSLTGLRETQYF. The CDR3 coding sequence is TGTGCCAGCAGTTTAACGGGGTTACGTGAGACCCAGTACTTC.

Ten or more counts support this clonotype. The chain has TRBV11-2 and TRBJ2-3; TRBD2 is a possible D gene (7 bases). Trimming pared 5 bases from V and 3 bases from J, leaving 15 bases between. Germline-derived CDR1 and CDR2 are SGHAT and FQNNGV. This CDR3 comprises 15 residues. CDR3 sequence: CASSLRGGRTDTQYF. CDR3 sequence (DNA): TGTGCCAGCAGCCTTAGGGGGGGGCGGACAGATACGCAGTATTTT.

This clonotype came up many times. The V call is TRBV29-1, the J call TRBJ1-1; 9 bases map to TRBD1. Germline V gene lookup returns CDR1 SQVTM and CDR2 ANQGSEA. This CDR3 comprises 14 residues. V lost 5 bases and J lost 4; bases outside the gene matches: 8. The CDR3 nucleotides read TGCAGCGTTTTTCGGGCGACAGGGGGCACTGAAGCTTTCTTT. Translating gives CSVFRATGGTEAFF.

This clonotype was counted many times. V is TRBV25-1 and J is TRBJ2-5; TRBD2 might be the D (5 bases). Germline CDR1 MGHDK, CDR2 SYGVNS. The germline V and J ends were trimmed by 10 bases and 1 base, with 22 bases remaining between them. CDR3 length: 16 residues. The CDR3 DNA is TGTGCCACCATCCAAACCCAAGTAGAGGGCCAAGAGACCCAGTACTTC. As protein: CATIQTQVEGQETQYF.

At least ten counts were recorded for this clonotype. The chain links TRBV12-3 or TRBV12-4 to TRBJ2-3; D not resolved. With 6 bases removed from V and 0 bases from J, the gap between germline ends came to 13 bases. CDR3 length equals 15 residues. Here the CDR3 DNA reads TGTGCCAGCAGCCCGGGCGCAACTAGCACAGATACGCAGTATTTT. It specifies CASSPGATSTDTQYF.